This T cell receptor (beta chain) was profiled in a study of T-cell memory formation after mild COVID-19. Deletions cut 3 bases from V and 0 bases from J, with 10 bases between. CDR1 and CDR2 (germline): KGHSH, LQKENI. The CDR3 sequence is 15 residues long. TCRdb used MiXCR to reprocess the 5' RACE reads, holding one entry per CDR3 protein. Of roughly 340,000 distinct CDR3 sequences listed, about a sixth are singletons. The chain uses TRBV18 and TRBJ2-3; no clear D. The sequencing input was PBMCs or a T cell subset sorted from them (not recorded which). The origin of this receptor is a man younger than 30 who had mild COVID-19 (a few samples of this study predate the infection). Cell type and time point are not known. The CDR3 here is CASSPPRDSTDTQYF. DNA of the CDR3: TGTGCCAGCTCACCTCCACGAGATAGCACAGATACGCAGTATTTT.